The next 18 T cell receptor beta chains were all read from a single sample in a study of post-analysis software for immune sequencing data. Study results and caveats: Five or six TRBV segments, TRBV5-6, TRBV5-1 and TRBV20-1 among them, were found more frequent in patients than controls.

Tagging with unique molecular identifiers was a feature of the TCR beta cDNA libraries. TCRdb reprocessed the PCR reads via MiXCR and lists one record per CDR3 protein. The table shows 700,000 to 900,000 distinct CDR3 sequences, with about 43% occurring only once. These receptors have no known antigen. Material: blood. These TCRs come from a girl under 18 with multiple sclerosis.

This chain uses TRBV12-3 or TRBV12-4 with TRBJ2-4, with 8 bases matching TRBD2. The J call is uncertain, as TRBJ2-7 better fits the DNA end. CDR3 size: 14 residues. CDR3 loop: CASSSGLGGDEQYF. Written as DNA, the CDR3 is TGTGCCAGCAGTTCGGGACTAGGTGGAGACGAGCAGTACTTC.

This clonotype was counted only a few times. The chain uses TRBV29-1 and TRBJ2-7; maybe TRBD1 (5 bases). The CDR3 loop spans 13 amino acids. The V and J ends lost 3 bases and 7 bases respectively, with 16 bases between them. Germline assignment: CDR1 SQVTM and CDR2 ANQGSEA. The CDR3 DNA sequence: TGCAGCGTTGAGTACCCAGGGTCGAGGGAGCAGTACTTC. It encodes CSVEYPGSREQYF.

The genes are TRBV4-2 and TRBJ1-6, with 9 positions matching TRBD1. The V segment lost 4 bases and the J segment 9 bases; nucleotides outside the gene matches: 7. Germline-derived CDR1 and CDR2 are LGHNA and YNFKEQ. This CDR3 has 15 residues. The CDR3 DNA reads TGTGCCAGCAGCCCCCGGGACAGGGAAGGTTCACCCCTCCACTTT. This encodes CASSPRDREGSPLHF.

As DNA, the CDR3 is TGCAGTGCTTTAGATCTAGCGGCTAGCACAGATACGCAGTATTTT. The encoded protein is CSALDLAASTDTQYF. The chain is built from TRBV20-1 and TRBJ2-3, with 7 positions matching TRBD2. CDR3 length: 15 residues. J lost 0 bases, V lost 5 bases, and 8 bases had no gene match. Germline CDR1 reads DFQATT; CDR2 reads SNEGSKA (reference sequence).

V and J are TRBV9 and TRBJ1-5; D not resolved. CDR1 is SGDLS, CDR2 YYNGEE, per germline. This CDR3 is 18 amino acids long. With 1 base removed from V and 0 bases from J, the gap between germline ends came to 17 bases. The CDR3: CASSVCGPPTDSNQPQHF. CDR3 DNA sequence: TGTGCCAGCAGCGTATGCGGACCGCCGACGGATAGCAATCAGCCCCAGCATTTT.

This chain uses TRBV30 with TRBJ2-3; 8 bases are a match to TRBD1. This CDR3 is 17 amino acids long. Germline-derived CDR1 and CDR2 are GTSNPN and SVGIG (reference sequence). Trimming at V came to 0 bases and at J to 4 bases, leaving 12 bases not matched to a gene. For the CDR3, the DNA is TGTGCCTGGAGTGTACCGGTCCCCGGGACAGGATCAGATACGCAGTATTTT. Translating gives CAWSVPVPGTGSDTQYF.

The V gene is TRBV7-3, the J gene TRBJ2-1, with D uncertain. This CDR3 contains 14 residues. Germline CDR1 and CDR2: SGHTA and FQGTGA. Trimming cost V 4 bases and J 1 base, with 8 bases left between them. The CDR3 DNA reads as TGTGCCAGCAGCTCCGACGGATCCTACAATGAGCAGTTCTTC. This sequence encodes CASSSDGSYNEQFF.

The chain employs TRBV29-1 and TRBJ1-1, with D possibly TRBD1 on 6 matching bases. The V end lost 7 bases, the J end lost 1 base, and 13 bases lay between the germline ends. Per the germline V gene, CDR1 is SQVTM and CDR2 is ANQGSEA. CDR3 length: 13 amino acids. The CDR3 coding sequence is TGCAGCGGGGACGGGACAACGAACACTGAAGCTTTCTTT. It codes for CSGDGTTNTEAFF.

This clonotype appeared a few times. The chain is built from TRBV29-1 and TRBJ2-5; D is perhaps TRBD2 (5 bases). The length of the CDR3 is 11 residues. The V gene lost 4 bases and the J gene lost 3 bases, with 6 bases spanning the gap. From germline, CDR1 is SQVTM and CDR2 ANQGSEA. CDR3 sequence reads: CSVVGKETQYF. CDR3 coding DNA: TGCAGCGTTGTCGGGAAAGAGACCCAGTACTTC.

This clonotype was seen only once. The chain combines TRBV5-4 with TRBJ2-1; D is unresolved. Trimming cost V 0 bases and J 5 bases, with 6 bases left between them. Germline V gives CDR1 SGHNT, CDR2 YYREEE (reference sequence). The CDR3 runs to 13 residues. CDR3: CASSLVPHNEQFF. CDR3 in DNA: TGTGCCAGCAGCTTGGTGCCCCACAATGAGCAGTTCTTC.

The chain uses TRBV27 and TRBJ2-3, with D possibly being TRBD2 (5 bases). V was clipped by 1 base and J by 0 bases, with 14 bases between them. Per the germline V gene, CDR1 is MNHEY and CDR2 is SMNVEV (reference sequence). The CDR3 runs to 17 residues. CDR3 residues: CASSLWSVAPSTDTQYF. The CDR3 DNA reads as TGTGCCAGCAGTTTATGGTCGGTAGCGCCTAGCACAGATACGCAGTATTTT.

This sequence joins TRBV7-9 and TRBJ1-2; no clear D gene. The CDR3 has 13 residues. V was trimmed by 3 bases and J by 4 bases, leaving 9 bases between them. Germline V gene lookup returns CDR1 SEHNR and CDR2 FQNEAQ (reference sequence). CDR3 in amino acids: CASSFSGAYGYTF. In DNA form, the CDR3 reads TGTGCCAGCAGCTTCTCGGGTGCCTATGGCTACACCTTC.

This clonotype turned up a few times. The V gene is TRBV20-1, the J gene TRBJ2-4, with 9 bases matching TRBD2. The tail of the sequence fits TRBJ2-7 better, so the J call may be wrong. CDR3 length: 15 residues. The germline V gene has CDR1 DFQATT and CDR2 SNEGSKA (reference sequence). CDR3 DNA sequence: TGCAGTGCTAGAGGGGAATTAGCGGGAGAAGCCGAGCAGTACTTC. This encodes CSARGELAGEAEQYF.

The chain is built from TRBV20-1 and TRBJ2-3, with D possibly being TRBD1 (5 bases). CDR1 and CDR2 (germline): DFQATT, SNEGSKA (reference sequence). CDR3 length equals 15 residues. Trimming removed 1 base at V and 1 base at J, with 12 bases between. CDR3 sequence: CSARGGVSGTDTQYF. The CDR3 DNA reads TGCAGTGCTAGAGGGGGCGTTTCTGGCACAGATACGCAGTATTTT.

V and J are TRBV5-5 and TRBJ2-1, with D perhaps matching TRBD2 (6 bases). Trimming removed 0 bases from V and 6 bases from J, with 13 bases in between. Per germline, CDR1 SGHKS and CDR2 YYEKEE (reference sequence). The CDR3 is 15 amino acids. CDR3 protein: CASSLELASLNEQFF. DNA of the CDR3: TGTGCCAGCAGCTTGGAACTAGCTTCTCTCAATGAGCAGTTCTTC.

The rearrangement joins TRBV12-3 or TRBV12-4 to TRBJ1-4, with 7 bases identical to TRBD1. The CDR3 loop spans 15 amino acids. V lost 4 bases and J lost 2; bases outside the gene matches: 4. CDR3 DNA: TGTGCCAGCAGTTCCAGACAGGGTACTAATGAAAAACTGTTTTTT. It specifies CASSSRQGTNEKLFF.

This clonotype was seen only a few times. The chain joins TRBV28 to TRBJ2-1; TRBD2 aligns across 12 bases. CDR1 is MDHEN and CDR2 is SYDVKM in the germline V gene. This CDR3 is 18 amino acids long. The trim removed 3 bases at V and 7 bases at J, leaving 13 bases unmatched. Here the CDR3 DNA reads TGTGCCAGCAGTTTCTTACCCAGACTAGCGGGAGTCCCTAATGAGCAGTTCTTC. It codes for CASSFLPRLAGVPNEQFF.

V usage is TRBV6-1 and J usage is TRBJ2-3, with D perhaps TRBD1 or TRBD2 (5 bases each). CDR3 length: 14 residues. V was shortened by 3 bases and J by 3 bases, with 10 bases between the two germline ends. Germline loops: CDR1 MNHNS, CDR2 SASEGT. CDR3 DNA sequence: TGTGCCAGCAGTGACCGGGACCGGACAGATACGCAGTATTTT. Its protein is CASSDRDRTDTQYF.